In its sample, the clone carrying this TCR beta chain was seen many times. The antigen remains unidentified. Amplified TCR beta CDR3 regions came from RNA transcripts. The TCR CDR3 was amplified in a first-round RT-PCR using the HTBI primer set. TCRdb reprocessed the multiplex PCR reads via MiXCR and lists one record per CDR3 protein. This sample has about 360,000 distinct CDR3 sequences, with less than 15% found just once. Researchers barred patients who had uncontrolled infection, other autoimmune disease, pregnancy or lactation. The sample belongs to a study of T cells in Graves' hyperthyroidism and ophthalmopathy. Regarding the study as a whole: Most thyroid clonotypes with frequency above 0.001 were detected in blood.

This CDR3 is built from 13 residues. V was trimmed by 3 bases and J by 9 bases, leaving 11 bases between them. The V gene's germline CDR1 is MDHEN and CDR2 SYDVKM. The specimen sequenced was blood. The TCR sequence derives from a woman younger than 30 with Graves' hyperthyroidism. J is TRBJ1-4 and V is TRBV28, with D tentatively TRBD1 (6 bases). The CDR3 here is CASSLAGEKKLFF. CDR3 bases: TGTGCCAGCAGTTTGGCAGGGGAAAAAAAACTGTTTTTT.